This record covers a single T cell receptor (beta chain). Its antigen is unidentified. Germline CDR1 MGHRA, CDR2 YSYEKL. CDR3 length: 14 residues. Trimming took 6 bases from V and 4 from J; bases not matched to a gene: 7. Deep-level running was used for the assay. Every immunoSEQ plate was one replicate of a subset's evenly spread DNA. Clones were read by immunoSEQ multiplex PCR, and TCRdb kept only the in-frame ones, dropping some. The repertoire holds some 2,100,000 clones, with around 95% as singletons. The data originate from a study of shared clonotypes between healthy human individuals. Notes on the study in general: Only blood samples were collected, and tissue repertoires likely differ.

Specimen: naive CD4+ T cells sorted from blood. The subset was: CD45RA+ positively selected. The rearrangement joins TRBV4-1 to TRBJ2-3; 7 bases map to TRBD1. The clonotype comes from a man aged 18-30 years in good health. The CDR3 DNA reads TGCGCCAGCAGATCAGGGGGAGTCCCAGATACGCAGTATTTT. Translated: CASRSGGVPDTQYF.